These 32 T cell receptor beta chains share one sample of origin, sequenced in a study of T cell repertoires in cytomegalovirus infection. A single record per CDR3 protein comes from TCRdb applying MiXCR to the reads. The table records roughly 760,000 distinct CDR3 sequences, roughly 35% of them present only once. The specimen was PBMCs. The source of these receptors is a human donor in good health (CMV status not recorded). Some clones in this sample may be carry-over from other donors' samples.

This clonotype came up a few times. The J gene is TRBJ2-1, the V gene TRBV4-1; 10 bases are shared with TRBD2. The CDR3 length is 18 residues. Losses at the gene ends were 3 bases for V and 10 bases for J; bases not matched to a gene: 18. Germline V gives CDR1 MGHRA, CDR2 YSYEKL. CDR3 sequence (DNA): TGCGCCAGCAGCCACGACCTCCCCGGGACTAGCGTCGTGCGAGAGCAGTTCTTC. It translates to CASSHDLPGTSVVREQFF.

This clonotype has more than one count but fewer than ten. V is TRBV28 and J is TRBJ2-1, with TRBD2 matching 13 bases. The germline V gene has CDR1 MDHEN and CDR2 SYDVKM. There are 15 residues in the CDR3. Germline trimming cut 6 bases from V and 10 bases from J; bases unmatched to any gene: 9. The CDR3 sequence: CASRTLLAGGEEQFF. In DNA, the CDR3 is TGTGCCAGCAGAACCCTACTAGCGGGAGGGGAAGAGCAGTTCTTC.

A few counts support this clonotype. The rearrangement uses TRBV7-9 and TRBJ2-1, with D unresolved. The CDR3 length is 12 residues. The germline V gene encodes CDR1 SEHNR and CDR2 FQNEAQ (reference sequence). V was cut by 7 bases and J by 3 bases, with 7 bases left in between. CDR3 sequence reads: CASMGSYNEQFF. CDR3 coding DNA: TGTGCCAGCATGGGCAGCTACAATGAGCAGTTCTTC.

This clonotype was observed a few times. V usage is TRBV7-6 and J usage is TRBJ2-7, with D perhaps matching TRBD1 (5 bases). The germline V gene encodes CDR1 SGHVS and CDR2 FNYEAQ. V was shortened by 4 bases and J by 4 bases, with 11 bases between the two germline ends. This CDR3 comprises 13 residues. The CDR3 protein is CASSSLQGYEQYF. The DNA for the CDR3 is TGTGCCAGCAGCTCCCTCCAGGGATACGAGCAGTACTTC.

This chain joins TRBV29-1 and TRBJ2-1; tentative D call: TRBD1 (6 bases). The CDR3 is 14 amino acids. Trimming removed 7 bases from V and 2 bases from J, with 15 bases in between. CDR1 SQVTM and CDR2 ANQGSEA come from the germline V gene. The CDR3 loop is CSAGEQGPYNEQFF. The DNA for the CDR3 is TGCAGCGCCGGAGAGCAGGGGCCCTACAATGAGCAGTTCTTC.

The chain couples TRBV5-6 to TRBJ2-7, with D possibly called TRBD1 or TRBD2 (5 bases each). V lost 6 bases and J lost 7, with 17 bases in between. This CDR3 spans 13 amino acids. Germline V CDR1 and CDR2: SGHDT, YYEEEE. The CDR3 region is CASTPKGTGEQYF. The CDR3 region has the DNA TGTGCCAGCACCCCCAAGGGGACGGGGGAGCAGTACTTC.

Note on this clonotype: A read error may be the cause here, since a much bigger clone is one base away. The limits of the CDR3 on the DNA are not certain, so only TCRdb's listed CDR3 is given. The chain is built from TRBV20-1 and TRBJ1-5; TRBD1 is taken as the D call from the table, unchecked against the DNA. Counting both end residues, the CDR3 totals 14 amino acids. Per germline, CDR1 DFQATT and CDR2 SNEGSKA (reference sequence). CDR3 amino acids: CSARWGAGNQPKHF.

This clonotype appeared a single time. This chain links TRBV20-1 with TRBJ2-2, with D maybe TRBD2 (6 bases). This CDR3 comprises 15 residues. CDR1 DFQATT and CDR2 SNEGSKA come from the germline V gene (reference sequence). V was trimmed by 0 bases and J by 2 bases, leaving 10 bases between them. CDR3 residues: CSARDLGGNTGELFF. DNA for the CDR3: TGCAGTGCTAGAGATCTCGGGGGAAACACCGGGGAGCTGTTTTTT.

The V gene is TRBV23-1, the J gene TRBJ2-3; 7 bases fit TRBD2. TRBV23-1 has ORF status, its function being uncertain. Trimming cost V 8 bases and J 4 bases; bases outside gene matches: 9. CDR3 length: 14 residues. The CDR3: CASPGGSWADTQYF. DNA for the CDR3: TGCGCCAGCCCGGGCGGGAGTTGGGCAGATACGCAGTATTTT.

This chain joins TRBV20-1 and TRBJ1-5; D remains ambiguous. The CDR3 is 13 residues long. V dropped 1 base and J dropped 4 bases, with 8 bases sitting between them. The germline V gene encodes CDR1 DFQATT and CDR2 SNEGSKA (reference sequence). The CDR3 nucleotides are TGCAGTGCTAGAGTCGAGAGGAATCAGCCCCAGCATTTT. Translated: CSARVERNQPQHF.

V is TRBV12-3 or TRBV12-4 and J is TRBJ1-5; D gene unclear. This CDR3 has 15 amino acids. V was shortened by 7 bases and J by 2 bases, with 15 bases between the two germline ends. CDR3 DNA sequence: TGTGCCAGCACCAAGGATGTCGGGGGCAATCAGCCCCAGCATTTT. Amino acid sequence: CASTKDVGGNQPQHF.

This sequence joins TRBV28 and TRBJ1-1; weak D call: TRBD1 (6 bases). V was cut by 7 bases and J by 1 base, with 13 bases left in between. The length of the CDR3 is 14 residues. The V gene's germline CDR1 is MDHEN and CDR2 SYDVKM. This CDR3 is CASKKQGGNTEAFF. CDR3 in DNA: TGTGCCAGCAAAAAACAGGGTGGGAACACTGAAGCTTTCTTT. The whole variable domain, remainder taken from reference TRBV28 and TRBJ1-1, is DVKVTQSSRYLVKRTGEKVFLECVQDMDHENMFWYRQDPGLGLRLIYFSYDVKMKEKGDIPEGYSVSREKKERFSLILESASTNQTSMYLCASKKQGGNTEAFFGQGTRLTVV.

V usage is TRBV19 and J usage is TRBJ1-5; D is possibly TRBD1 (5 bases). This CDR3 is 16 amino acids long. V was shortened by 3 bases and J by 0 bases, with 12 bases between the two germline ends. The germline V gene has CDR1 LNHDA and CDR2 SQIVND (reference sequence). The CDR3 coding sequence is TGTGCCAGTAGTATTACGGACAAATATAGCAATCAGCCCCAGCATTTT. Its translation: CASSITDKYSNQPQHF.

This clonotype was counted many times. This chain joins TRBV7-2 and TRBJ1-1; D uncertain. Germline lookup yields CDR1 SGHTA and CDR2 FQGNSA. The CDR3 is 14 amino acids. Trimming cost V 5 bases and J 0 bases, with 10 bases left between them. The CDR3 region is CASSPRALNTEAFF. The DNA of the CDR3 is TGTGCCAGCAGCCCTAGGGCCCTGAACACTGAAGCTTTCTTT.

The chain's CDR3 is CATSVITGGGGGYTF. The CDR3 region has the DNA TGTGCCACCAGCGTTATTACAGGGGGCGGAGGTGGCTACACCTTC. V gene TRBV15 combines with J gene TRBJ1-2; TRBD1 aligns across 9 bases. The germline V gene has CDR1 LNHNV and CDR2 YYDKDF (reference sequence). J was trimmed by 7 bases and V by 5 bases; bases with no gene match: 11. CDR3 length: 15 residues. The variable domain in full, completed from reference TRBV15 and TRBJ1-2, reads DAMVIQNPRYQVTQFGKPVTLSCSQTLNHNVMYWYQQKSSQAPKLLFHYYDKDFNNEADTPDNFQSRRPNTSFCFLDIRSPGLGDTAMYLCATSVITGGGGGYTFGSGTRLTVV.

This clonotype was found a few times. The chain recombines TRBV5-6 with TRBJ2-2; 9 nucleotides agree with TRBD1. In germline, CDR1 is SGHDT, CDR2 YYEEEE. Losses at the gene ends were 4 bases for V and 7 bases for J; bases not matched to a gene: 14. This CDR3 comprises 17 residues. CDR3 residues: CASSRDRENRYGGELFF. The CDR3 coding sequence is TGTGCCAGCAGCCGGGACAGGGAAAATCGTTACGGCGGGGAGCTGTTTTTT.

Only a few counts were recorded for this clonotype. V gene TRBV5-1 combines with J gene TRBJ2-1; TRBD1 matches 7 bases. Per the germline V gene, CDR1 is SGHRS and CDR2 is YFSETQ. With V trimmed by 4 bases and J by 3 bases, 13 bases remained unmatched. This CDR3 is built from 17 residues. The CDR3 is CASSQNAAGGRYNEQFF. In nucleotides, the CDR3 is TGCGCCAGCAGCCAGAATGCGGCAGGGGGACGCTACAATGAGCAGTTCTTC.

The V gene is TRBV20-1, the J gene TRBJ2-4, with TRBD1 as a possible D gene (5 bases). Deletions cut 6 bases from V and 3 bases from J, with 15 bases between. In germline, CDR1 is DFQATT, CDR2 SNEGSKA (reference sequence). The CDR3 runs 14 residues. For the CDR3, the DNA is TGCAGTGCCCCGGACACTCTTGTCAAAAACATTCAGTACTTC. Amino acids: CSAPDTLVKNIQYF.

The V and J genes are TRBV28 and TRBJ1-1, with 7 bases identical to TRBD1. V shed 7 bases, J shed 1 base, and the junction held 6 bases outside the gene matches. Looked up from germline, CDR1 is MDHEN and CDR2 is SYDVKM. The CDR3 length is 14 residues. As DNA, the CDR3 is TGTGCCAGCAACCGGGACAGCACGAACACTGAAGCTTTCTTT. As protein: CASNRDSTNTEAFF.

This clonotype has only a few counts. The V and J genes are TRBV19 and TRBJ2-7; 15 bases are shared with TRBD2. Trimming at V came to 1 base and at J to 0 bases, leaving 7 bases not matched to a gene. The CDR3 runs to 19 residues. The germline V gene has CDR1 LNHDA and CDR2 SQIVND (reference sequence). As DNA, the CDR3 is TGTGCCAGTAGTATAGCGGGACTAGCGGGAGGAAGAATCTCCTACGAGCAGTACTTC. Encoded protein: CASSIAGLAGGRISYEQYF.

The J gene is TRBJ1-1, the V gene TRBV10-3; D ambiguous. V was pared by 7 bases and J by 4 bases, with 13 bases between. This CDR3 spans 13 amino acids. The germline CDR1 and CDR2 sequences are ENHRY and SYGVKD. The CDR3 coding sequence is TGTGCCATCATAGCCTCACCGACCACTGAAGCTTTCTTT. Encoded protein: CAIIASPTTEAFF.

As concerns this clonotype: A junction boundary mismatches the germline segment, possibly from a read error. The chain combines TRBV28 with TRBJ1-5; TRBD1 matches at 10 bases. The CDR3 covers 16 residues. Germline CDR1 reads MDHEN; CDR2 reads SYDVKM. The CDR3 DNA sequence: TGTGACAGCAACTCGGGACAGGGGATCGACGGTCAGCCCCAGCATTTT. This translates into CDSNSGQGIDGQPQHF.

As regards this clonotype: A clone one base away is much larger, so this may be a read error. This rearrangement joins TRBV6-1 to TRBJ2-3; possibly TRBD1 for D (5 bases). The CDR3 has 19 amino acids. CDR1 MNHNS and CDR2 SASEGT come from the germline V gene. The CDR3 region has the DNA TGTGCCATCAGTACGACCAGGGTTTCCCTCCAACATAGCACAGATACGCAGTATTTT. Its translation is CAISTTRVSLQHSTDTQYF.

This rearrangement joins TRBV7-2 to TRBJ2-1, with 7 bases fitting TRBD2. V shed 5 bases and J 6 bases; nucleotides not matched to a gene: 13. CDR3 length: 16 residues. The V gene's germline CDR1 is SGHTA and CDR2 FQGNSA. This CDR3 is CASSRAGTTHGNEQFF. For the CDR3, the DNA is TGTGCCAGCAGCCGTGCCGGGACTACTCACGGCAATGAGCAGTTCTTC.

Only a few counts were recorded for this clonotype. The V gene is TRBV25-1, the J gene TRBJ2-3, with D possibly being TRBD2 (6 bases). The CDR3 spans 14 residues. In germline, CDR1 is MGHDK, CDR2 SYGVNS. Trimming cost V 0 bases and J 4 bases, with 8 bases left between them. The CDR3 spells CASSEYPSADTQYF. CDR3 sequence (DNA): TGTGCCAGCAGTGAATATCCTAGCGCAGATACGCAGTATTTT.

The table lists this clonotype with many counts. The rearrangement links TRBV7-2 to TRBJ1-2; D may be TRBD1 (6 bases). With 4 bases removed from V and 4 bases from J, the gap between germline ends came to 16 bases. This CDR3 is 15 amino acids long. The germline V gene has CDR1 SGHTA and CDR2 FQGNSA. Here the CDR3 reads CASSSLLGQTYGYTF. The CDR3 coding sequence is TGTGCCAGCAGCTCCCTCCTTGGACAGACCTATGGCTACACCTTC.

This clonotype turned up a few times. The CDR3 sequence: CASRQNIGPLGTEAFF. The CDR3, as DNA: TGTGCCAGCAGACAAAACATTGGCCCCCTGGGCACTGAAGCTTTCTTT. The chain is built from TRBV5-5 and TRBJ1-1; D is ambiguous. V lost 5 bases and J 4 bases, leaving 21 bases between the germline ends. The CDR3 is 16 amino acids. Germline V gene data show CDR1 as SGHKS and CDR2 as YYEKEE (reference sequence).

The rearrangement uses TRBV7-9 and TRBJ1-6; the D is unclear. This CDR3 is built from 12 residues. The V gene's germline CDR1 is SEHNR and CDR2 FQNEAQ (reference sequence). Trimming took 5 bases from V and 7 from J, leaving 6 bases between them. DNA for the CDR3: TGTGCCAGCAGCACACAGAATTCACCCCTCCACTTT. It codes for CASSTQNSPLHF.

The chain has TRBV5-1 and TRBJ1-1, with unresolved D. The germline V gene encodes CDR1 SGHRS and CDR2 YFSETQ. Trimming pared 4 bases from V and 10 bases from J, leaving 14 bases between. There are 12 residues in the CDR3. The CDR3 loop is CASSHPADGAFF. DNA for the CDR3: TGCGCCAGCAGCCACCCGGCCGACGGAGCTTTCTTT.

The V call is TRBV2, the J call TRBJ1-6; no reliable D call. The CDR3 extends over 13 amino acids. The V end lost 8 bases, the J end lost 0 bases, and 5 bases lay between the germline ends. Germline CDR1 and CDR2: SNHLY and FYNNEI. The DNA for the CDR3 is TGTGCCAGCGAGGGCTCCTATAATTCACCCCTCCACTTT. It yields the protein CASEGSYNSPLHF.

The chain joins TRBV20-1 to TRBJ2-1; 11 bases are shared with TRBD2. The CDR3 is 15 residues long. Germline CDR1 and CDR2: DFQATT and SNEGSKA (reference sequence). J gave up 5 bases and V 6 bases, and 9 bases lay outside the gene matches. CDR3 coding DNA: TGCAGTGCCCTCCAGCTAGCGGGAGGCAACAATGAGCAGTTCTTC. Translating gives CSALQLAGGNNEQFF.

The chain is built from TRBV28 and TRBJ2-7; possibly TRBD2 for D (5 bases). The germline gives CDR1 MDHEN, CDR2 SYDVKM. CDR3 length equals 18 residues. V was pared by 3 bases and J by 5 bases, with 26 bases between. CDR3 DNA: TGTGCCAGCAGTTTCCGGGGTACCGGTCGTCTAGGGCGCCACGAGCAGTACTTC. Amino acids: CASSFRGTGRLGRHEQYF.